Presented here are 10 T cell receptor beta chains from one specimen sequenced in a study of blood T cell repertoires in COVID-19 (dated by TCRdb to 2018 to 2021). Receptors were amplified or captured by the immunoSEQ multiplex PCR assay. The table comes from immuneACCESS by way of TCRdb, which keeps in-frame sequences with V and J called. Part of the clones is missing from these tables; in studies checked, under half for an unresolved V gene and the rest for unknown reasons. The sample has about 60,000 clones on record, just under 90% of them singletons. Together, the top ten hold under 9.5% of the sample. Source material: peripheral blood. Receptor source: a human donor with active COVID-19. The donor label of this sample is uncertain.

This clone was observed a single time. The V gene is TRBV11-2, the J gene TRBJ1-6, with D hard to call. The CDR3 consists of 13 residues. Germline V gene sequence: CDR1 SGHAT, CDR2 FQNNGV. Trimming pared 3 bases from V and 10 bases from J, leaving 10 bases between. The CDR3 spells CASSFNDRSPLHF. For the CDR3, the DNA is TGTGCCAGCAGCTTCAACGATCGGTCACCCCTCCACTTT.

The genes are TRBV3-1 (or the pseudogene TRBV3-2) and TRBJ2-2; D may be TRBD2 (5 bases). The germline V and J ends were trimmed by 4 bases and 4 bases, with 13 bases remaining between them. CDR3 size: 15 residues. Germline assignment: CDR1 LGHDT and CDR2 YNNKEL (reference sequence). The CDR3 loop is CASSLAPRGTGELFF. CDR3 DNA sequence: TGTGCCAGCAGCCTTGCCCCACGGGGCACCGGGGAGCTGTTTTTT.

This chain joins TRBV3-1 (or the pseudogene TRBV3-2) and TRBJ2-5; D gene uncertain. Trimming took 0 bases from V and 1 from J, leaving 3 bases between them. The germline gives CDR1 LGHDT, CDR2 YNNKEL (reference sequence). The CDR3 is 13 amino acids. This CDR3 reads CASSQDSQETQYF. CDR3 DNA sequence: TGTGCCAGCAGCCAAGACAGCCAAGAGACCCAGTACTTC.

J is TRBJ2-2 and V is TRBV3-1 (or the pseudogene TRBV3-2), with TRBD2 matching 14 bases. V shed 4 bases, J shed 0 bases, and the junction held 10 bases outside the gene matches. Germline V gene sequence: CDR1 LGHDT, CDR2 YNNKEL (reference sequence). This CDR3 is 20 amino acids long. The CDR3 DNA follows: TGTGCCAGCAGCCGCCCAGGACTAGCGGGAGGCCAATCGAACACCGGGGAGCTGTTTTTT. Translated: CASSRPGLAGGQSNTGELFF.

This rearrangement joins TRBV18 to TRBJ2-7, with 8 bases that match TRBD2. V trimming: 0 bases; J trimming: 0 bases; junction bases outside the gene matches: 4. The germline V gene encodes CDR1 KGHSH and CDR2 LQKENI. The CDR3 extends over 16 amino acids. The CDR3 sequence is CASSPPGLDVSYEQYF. The CDR3 DNA reads as TGTGCCAGCTCACCACCGGGACTAGACGTCTCCTACGAGCAGTACTTC.

The rearrangement links TRBV13 to TRBJ2-5; 7 bases are a match to TRBD2. J gave up 5 bases and V 4 bases, and 1 base lay outside the gene matches. CDR3 length equals 12 residues. Per the germline V gene, CDR1 is PRHDT and CDR2 is FYEKMQ (reference sequence). The CDR3 bases are TGTGCCAGCAGCTCCGGGAGGGAGACCCAGTACTTC. It translates to CASSSGRETQYF.

J is TRBJ2-3 and V is TRBV5-4, with TRBD2 matching 8 bases. CDR1 and CDR2 from the germline V gene are SGHNT and YYREEE (reference sequence). After removal of 4 bases from V and 4 bases from J, the junction contained 5 bases not matched to a gene. The CDR3 spans 14 residues. This CDR3 reads CASSLGLEADTQYF. DNA of the CDR3: TGTGCCAGCAGCCTGGGACTAGAAGCAGATACGCAGTATTTT.

The chain employs TRBV27 and TRBJ1-4; 10 bases are a match to TRBD1. Germline CDR1 MNHEY, CDR2 SMNVEV (reference sequence). The CDR3 spans 14 residues. V was pared by 3 bases and J by 8 bases, with 3 bases of the junction left unmatched. The CDR3 bases are TGTGCCAGCAGTTTGGACAGGGGGAGGGAAAAACTGTTTTTT. This translates into CASSLDRGREKLFF.

This clone came up once. The J gene is TRBJ2-7, the V gene TRBV30; D uncertain. The V and J ends lost 6 bases and 2 bases respectively, with 20 bases between them. Germline lookup yields CDR1 GTSNPN and CDR2 SVGIG (reference sequence). The CDR3 has 15 amino acids. The CDR3 is CACSACGQSTYEQYF. The CDR3 nucleotides are TGTGCCTGTTCTGCATGTGGGCAGTCGACCTACGAGCAGTACTTC.

The chain is built from TRBV9 and TRBJ2-2, with 11 bases matching TRBD2. This CDR3 region has 17 residues. Germline V lookup: CDR1 SGDLS, CDR2 YYNGEE. The J segment lost 4 bases and the V segment lost 2 bases, leaving 7 bases of the junction unmatched. The CDR3 is CASSVGPTSGATGELFF. For the CDR3, the DNA is TGTGCCAGCAGCGTGGGCCCGACTAGCGGGGCCACCGGGGAGCTGTTTTTT.